The T cell receptor (beta chain) under discussion was sequenced for a study of T-cell reconstitution after alpha-beta-depleted transplantation in children. This CDR3 is 12 amino acids long. Trimming stripped 5 bases from V and 4 bases from J, with 10 bases between. Germline CDR1 SQVTM, CDR2 ANQGSEA. Molecular barcoding with unique molecular identifiers was used for the TCRbeta library. One entry per CDR3 protein, called by TCRdb with MiXCR from the PCR reads. The table includes 440,000 or so distinct CDR3 sequences, approximately 42% detected once. The material was PBMCs, obtained before TCRalphabeta/CD19-depleted stem cell transplant. This rearrangement joins TRBV29-1 to TRBJ2-3; D is uncertain. The sequence was collected from a girl aged 2-10 years with aplastic anemia, due to receive a stem cell transplant. CDR3 protein: CSVHAFPDTQYF. The CDR3 DNA follows: TGCAGCGTTCACGCCTTTCCAGATACGCAGTATTTT.